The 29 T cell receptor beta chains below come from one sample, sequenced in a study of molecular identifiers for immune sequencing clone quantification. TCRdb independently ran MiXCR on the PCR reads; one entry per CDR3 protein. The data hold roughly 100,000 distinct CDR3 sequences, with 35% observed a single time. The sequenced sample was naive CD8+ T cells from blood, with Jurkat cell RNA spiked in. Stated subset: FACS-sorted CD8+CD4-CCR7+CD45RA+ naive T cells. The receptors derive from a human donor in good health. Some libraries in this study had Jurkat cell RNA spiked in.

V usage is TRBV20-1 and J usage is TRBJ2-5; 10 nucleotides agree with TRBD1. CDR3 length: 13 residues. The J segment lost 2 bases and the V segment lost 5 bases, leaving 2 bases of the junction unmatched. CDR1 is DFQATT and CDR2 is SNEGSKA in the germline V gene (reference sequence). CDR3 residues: CSASDRGQETQYF. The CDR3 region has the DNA TGCAGTGCTTCGGACAGGGGGCAAGAGACCCAGTACTTC.

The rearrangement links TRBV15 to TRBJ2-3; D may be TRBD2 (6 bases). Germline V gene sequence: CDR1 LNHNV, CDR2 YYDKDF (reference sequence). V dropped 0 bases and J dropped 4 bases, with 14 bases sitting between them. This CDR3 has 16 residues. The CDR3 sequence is CATSRDFATSPDTQYF. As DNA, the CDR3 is TGTGCCACCAGCAGAGATTTCGCCACTAGCCCAGATACGCAGTATTTT.

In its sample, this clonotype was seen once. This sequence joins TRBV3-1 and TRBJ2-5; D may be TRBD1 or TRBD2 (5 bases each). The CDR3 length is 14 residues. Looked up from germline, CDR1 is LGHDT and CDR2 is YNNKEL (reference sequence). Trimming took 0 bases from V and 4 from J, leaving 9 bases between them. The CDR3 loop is CASSQDLRGETQYF. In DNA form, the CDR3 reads TGTGCCAGCAGCCAAGATTTGAGGGGAGAGACCCAGTACTTC.

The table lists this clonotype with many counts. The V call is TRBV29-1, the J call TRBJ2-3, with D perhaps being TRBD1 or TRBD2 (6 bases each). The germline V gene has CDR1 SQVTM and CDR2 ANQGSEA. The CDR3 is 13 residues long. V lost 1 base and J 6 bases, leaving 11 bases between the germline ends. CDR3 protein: CSVEAGARDTQYF. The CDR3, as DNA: TGCAGCGTTGAAGCGGGGGCGCGTGATACGCAGTATTTT.

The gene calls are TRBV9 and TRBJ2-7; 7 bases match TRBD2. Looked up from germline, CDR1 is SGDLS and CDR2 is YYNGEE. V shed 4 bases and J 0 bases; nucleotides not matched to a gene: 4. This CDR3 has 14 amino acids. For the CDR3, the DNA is TGTGCCAGCAGCCCGAGCGGGGTCTCCTACGAGCAGTACTTC. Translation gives CASSPSGVSYEQYF. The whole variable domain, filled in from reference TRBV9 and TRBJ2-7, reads DSGVTQTPKHLITATGQRVTLRCSPRSGDLSVYWYQQSLDQGLQFLIQYYNGEERAKGNILERFSAQQFPDLHSELNLSSLELGDSALYFCASSPSGVSYEQYFGPGTRLTVT.

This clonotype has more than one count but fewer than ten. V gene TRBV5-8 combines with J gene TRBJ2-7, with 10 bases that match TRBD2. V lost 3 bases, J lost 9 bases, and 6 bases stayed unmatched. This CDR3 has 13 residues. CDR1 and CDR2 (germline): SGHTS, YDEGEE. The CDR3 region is CASSSPGLAWQYF. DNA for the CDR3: TGTGCCAGCAGCTCCCCGGGACTAGCGTGGCAGTACTTC.

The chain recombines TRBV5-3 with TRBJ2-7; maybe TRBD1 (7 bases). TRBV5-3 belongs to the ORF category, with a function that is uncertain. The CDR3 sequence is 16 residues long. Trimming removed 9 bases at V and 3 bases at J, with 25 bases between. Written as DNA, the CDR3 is TGTGCCAATTGGGACAGCCGGGACTCTACTTACTACGAGCAGTACTTC. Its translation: CANWDSRDSTYYEQYF.

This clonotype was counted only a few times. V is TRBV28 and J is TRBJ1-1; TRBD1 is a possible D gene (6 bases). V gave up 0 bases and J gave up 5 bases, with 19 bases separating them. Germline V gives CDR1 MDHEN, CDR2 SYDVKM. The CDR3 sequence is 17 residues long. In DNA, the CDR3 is TGTGCCAGCAGTTTATGGGGGGACACCCCACTGGGGACTGAAGCTTTCTTT. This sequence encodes CASSLWGDTPLGTEAFF.

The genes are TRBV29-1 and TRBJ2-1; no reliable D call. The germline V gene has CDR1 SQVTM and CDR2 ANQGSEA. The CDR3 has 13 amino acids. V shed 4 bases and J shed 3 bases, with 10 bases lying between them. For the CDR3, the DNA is TGCAGCGTTGCGACTCACAACTACAATGAGCAGTTCTTC. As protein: CSVATHNYNEQFF.

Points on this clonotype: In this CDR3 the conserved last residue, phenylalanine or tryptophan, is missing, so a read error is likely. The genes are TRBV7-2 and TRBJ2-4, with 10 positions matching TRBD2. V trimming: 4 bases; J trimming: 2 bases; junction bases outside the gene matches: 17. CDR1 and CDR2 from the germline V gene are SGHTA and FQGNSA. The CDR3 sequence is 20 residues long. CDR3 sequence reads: CASSSSYHVAGGGSKNIQYL. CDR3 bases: TGTGCCAGCAGCTCAAGCTACCATGTAGCGGGAGGCGGATCCAAAAACATTCAGTACCTC.

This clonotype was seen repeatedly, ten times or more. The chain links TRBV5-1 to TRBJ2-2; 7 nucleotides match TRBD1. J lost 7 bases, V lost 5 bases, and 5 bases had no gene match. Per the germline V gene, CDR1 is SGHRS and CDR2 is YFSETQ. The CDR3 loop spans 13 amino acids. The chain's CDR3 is CASSTGAFGELFF. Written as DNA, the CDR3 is TGCGCCAGCAGTACAGGGGCGTTCGGGGAGCTGTTTTTT.

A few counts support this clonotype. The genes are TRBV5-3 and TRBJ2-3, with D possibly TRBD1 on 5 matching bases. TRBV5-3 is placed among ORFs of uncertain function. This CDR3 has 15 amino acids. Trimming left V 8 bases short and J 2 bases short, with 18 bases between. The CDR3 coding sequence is TGTGCCAGCAGCCGGTACAGGTCTTCCACAGATACGCAGTATTTT. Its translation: CASSRYRSSTDTQYF.

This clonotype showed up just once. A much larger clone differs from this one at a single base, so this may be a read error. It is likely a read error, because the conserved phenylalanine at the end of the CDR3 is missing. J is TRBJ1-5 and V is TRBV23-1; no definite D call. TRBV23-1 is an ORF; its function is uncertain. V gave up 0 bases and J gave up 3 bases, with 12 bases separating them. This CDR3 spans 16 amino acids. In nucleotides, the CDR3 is TGCGCCAGCAGTCAATCGAGGCCAGACCACAATCAGCCCCAGCATTTA. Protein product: CASSQSRPDHNQPQHL.

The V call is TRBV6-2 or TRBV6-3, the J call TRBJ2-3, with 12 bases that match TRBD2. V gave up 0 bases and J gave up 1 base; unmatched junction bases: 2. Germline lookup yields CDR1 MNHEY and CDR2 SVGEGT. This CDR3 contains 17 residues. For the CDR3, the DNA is TGTGCCAGCAGTTACTCGAGGACTAGCGGGGGCACAGATACGCAGTATTTT. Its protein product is CASSYSRTSGGTDTQYF.

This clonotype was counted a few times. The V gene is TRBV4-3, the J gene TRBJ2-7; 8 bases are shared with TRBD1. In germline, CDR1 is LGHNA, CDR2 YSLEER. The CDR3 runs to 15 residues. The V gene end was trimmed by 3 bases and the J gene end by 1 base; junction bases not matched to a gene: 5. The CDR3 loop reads CASSQGTGPSYEQYF. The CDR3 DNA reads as TGCGCCAGCAGCCAGGGGACAGGTCCTTCCTACGAGCAGTACTTC.

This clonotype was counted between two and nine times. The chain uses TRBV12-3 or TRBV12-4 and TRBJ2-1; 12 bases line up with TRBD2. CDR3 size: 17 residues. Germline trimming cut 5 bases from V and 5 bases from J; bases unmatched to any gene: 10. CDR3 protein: CASSLEQWTSGDNEQFF. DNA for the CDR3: TGTGCCAGCAGTCTAGAACAATGGACTAGCGGGGACAATGAGCAGTTCTTC.

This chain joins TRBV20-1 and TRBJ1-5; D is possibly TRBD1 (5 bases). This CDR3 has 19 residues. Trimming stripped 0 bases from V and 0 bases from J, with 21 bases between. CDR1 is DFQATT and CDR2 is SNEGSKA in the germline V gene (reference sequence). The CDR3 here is CSARDQRGDTFYSNQPQHF. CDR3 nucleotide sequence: TGCAGTGCTAGAGATCAGAGGGGAGACACCTTCTATAGCAATCAGCCCCAGCATTTT.

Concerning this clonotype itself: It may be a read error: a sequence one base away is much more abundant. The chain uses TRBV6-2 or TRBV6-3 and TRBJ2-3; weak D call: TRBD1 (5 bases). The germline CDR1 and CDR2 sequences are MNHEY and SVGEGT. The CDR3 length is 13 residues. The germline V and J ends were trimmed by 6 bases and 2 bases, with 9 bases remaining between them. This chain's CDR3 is CASSTTATDTQYF. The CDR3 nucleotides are TGTGCCAGCAGCACGACAGCCACAGATACGCAGTATTTT.

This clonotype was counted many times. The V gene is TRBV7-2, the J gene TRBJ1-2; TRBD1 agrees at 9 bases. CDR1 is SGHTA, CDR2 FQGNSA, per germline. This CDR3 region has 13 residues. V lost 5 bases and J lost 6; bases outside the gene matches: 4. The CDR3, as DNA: TGTGCCAGCAGCCTGACAGGGGGGAATGGCTACACCTTC. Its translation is CASSLTGGNGYTF.

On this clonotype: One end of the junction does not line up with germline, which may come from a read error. CDR3 in DNA: TGTGCCAGCAGCTTCCAGACAGGGTCAGCACAAGATACGCAGAATTTT. It yields the protein CASSFQTGSAQDTQNF. This chain links TRBV7-9 with TRBJ2-3; 7 nucleotides line up with TRBD1. CDR3 length equals 16 residues. CDR1 and CDR2 (germline): SEHNR, FQNEAQ (reference sequence). Filled out from reference TRBV7-9 and TRBJ2-3, the complete variable domain reads DTGVSQNPRHKITKRGQNVTFRCDPISEHNRLYWYRQTLGQGPEFLTYFQNEAQLEKSRLLSDRFSAERPKGSFSTLEIQRTEQGDSAMYLCASSFQTGSAQDTQNFGPGTRLTVL.

The CDR3: CASSQYQETQYF. The CDR3 nucleotides read TGTGCCAGCAGCCAGTACCAAGAGACCCAGTACTTC. The V and J genes are TRBV11-1 and TRBJ2-5; no clear D. The CDR3 has 12 residues. The V end lost 5 bases, the J end lost 0 bases, and 4 bases lay between the germline ends. CDR1 SGHAT and CDR2 FQDESV come from the germline V gene (reference sequence).

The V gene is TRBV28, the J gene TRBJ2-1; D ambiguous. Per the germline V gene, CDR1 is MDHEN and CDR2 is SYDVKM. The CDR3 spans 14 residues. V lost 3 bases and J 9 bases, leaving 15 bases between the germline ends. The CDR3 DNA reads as TGTGCCAGCAGTTTCCGCCTCGGACGCATTGAGCAGTTCTTC. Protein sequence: CASSFRLGRIEQFF.

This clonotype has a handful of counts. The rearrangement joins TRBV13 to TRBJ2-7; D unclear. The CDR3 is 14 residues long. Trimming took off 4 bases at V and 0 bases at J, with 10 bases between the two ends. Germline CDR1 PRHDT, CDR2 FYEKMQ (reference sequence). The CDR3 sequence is CASSSKTSSYEQYF. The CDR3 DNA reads TGTGCCAGCAGCTCGAAGACCAGCTCCTACGAGCAGTACTTC.

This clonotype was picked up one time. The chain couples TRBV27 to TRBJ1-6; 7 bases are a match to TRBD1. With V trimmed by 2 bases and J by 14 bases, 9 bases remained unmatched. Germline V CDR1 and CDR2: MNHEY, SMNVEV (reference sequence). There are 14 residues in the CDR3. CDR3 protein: CASSLITSGTALHF. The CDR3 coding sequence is TGTGCCAGCAGTTTAATCACTTCCGGGACAGCCCTCCACTTT.

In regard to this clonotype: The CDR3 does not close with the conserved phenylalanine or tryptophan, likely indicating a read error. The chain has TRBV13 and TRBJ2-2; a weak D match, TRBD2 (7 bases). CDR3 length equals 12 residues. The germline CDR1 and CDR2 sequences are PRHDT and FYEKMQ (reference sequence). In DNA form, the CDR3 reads TGTTCCAGCAGCGGGACATCCGGGGAGCTGTTTATA. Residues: CSSSGTSGELFI.

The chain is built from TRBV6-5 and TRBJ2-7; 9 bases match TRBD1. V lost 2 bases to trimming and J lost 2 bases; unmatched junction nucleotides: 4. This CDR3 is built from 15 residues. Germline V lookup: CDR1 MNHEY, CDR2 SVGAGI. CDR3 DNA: TGTGCCAGCAGTTACCCCGGGACAGGGACCTACGAGCAGTACTTC. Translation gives CASSYPGTGTYEQYF.

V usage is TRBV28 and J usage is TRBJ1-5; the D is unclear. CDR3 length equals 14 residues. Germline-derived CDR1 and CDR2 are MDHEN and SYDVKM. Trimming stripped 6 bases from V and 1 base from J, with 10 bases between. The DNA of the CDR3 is TGTGCCAGCAGAGGACTTCGCAGCAATCAGCCCCAGCATTTT. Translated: CASRGLRSNQPQHF.

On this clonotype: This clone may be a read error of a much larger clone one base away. The DNA for the CDR3 is TGTGCCAGCAGCTTTGGCACAGGAGATGGCAATCAGCCCCAGCATTTT. Translating gives CASSFGTGDGNQPQHF. The V call is TRBV7-8, the J call TRBJ1-5; tentative D call: TRBD1 (5 bases). CDR1 is SGHVS, CDR2 FQNEAQ, per germline. The CDR3 consists of 16 residues. The V gene lost 3 bases and the J gene lost 2 bases, with 14 bases spanning the gap.

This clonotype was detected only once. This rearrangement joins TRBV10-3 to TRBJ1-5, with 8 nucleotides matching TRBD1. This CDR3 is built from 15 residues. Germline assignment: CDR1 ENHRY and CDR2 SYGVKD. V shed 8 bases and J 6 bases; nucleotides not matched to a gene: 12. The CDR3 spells CAICGQGLRGQPQHF. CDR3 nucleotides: TGTGCCATCTGTGGACAGGGCCTTAGGGGTCAGCCCCAGCATTTT.